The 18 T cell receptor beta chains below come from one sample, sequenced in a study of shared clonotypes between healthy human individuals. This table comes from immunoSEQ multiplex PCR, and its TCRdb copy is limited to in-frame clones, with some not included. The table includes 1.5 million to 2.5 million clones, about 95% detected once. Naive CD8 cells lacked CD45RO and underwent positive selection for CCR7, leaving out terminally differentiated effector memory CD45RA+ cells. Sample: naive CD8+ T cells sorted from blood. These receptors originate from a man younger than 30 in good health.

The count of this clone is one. The CDR3 bases are TGTGCCACCAGCGGGACAGGCGGCCGCTACGAGCAGTACTTC. It encodes CATSGTGGRYEQYF. The chain is built from TRBV15 and TRBJ2-7; 8 bases line up with TRBD1. The trim removed 5 bases at V and 3 bases at J, leaving 6 bases unmatched. The CDR3 has 14 amino acids. Germline CDR1 reads LNHNV; CDR2 reads YYDKDF (reference sequence).

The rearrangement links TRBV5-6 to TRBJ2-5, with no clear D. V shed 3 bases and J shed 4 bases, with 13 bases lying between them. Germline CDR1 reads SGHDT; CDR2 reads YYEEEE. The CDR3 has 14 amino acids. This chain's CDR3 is CASSYDRIPETQYF. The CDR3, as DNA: TGTGCCAGCAGCTATGACCGGATCCCAGAGACCCAGTACTTC.

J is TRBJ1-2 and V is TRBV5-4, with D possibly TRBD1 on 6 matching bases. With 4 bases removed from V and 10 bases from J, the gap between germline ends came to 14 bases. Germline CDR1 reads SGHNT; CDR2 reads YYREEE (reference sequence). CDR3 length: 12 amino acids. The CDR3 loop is CASSAEGGIYTF. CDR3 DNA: TGTGCCAGCAGCGCCGAGGGGGGGATCTACACCTTC.

CDR3 residues: CASSPLDGGPHNEQFF. CDR3 in DNA: TGCGCCAGCAGCCCTCTGGACGGGGGTCCCCACAATGAGCAGTTCTTC. J is TRBJ2-1 and V is TRBV5-1, with a weak D call TRBD2 (6 bases). The CDR3 covers 16 residues. Germline lookup yields CDR1 SGHRS and CDR2 YFSETQ. Trimming shortened V by 4 bases and J by 5 bases, and 19 bases separated the two germline ends.

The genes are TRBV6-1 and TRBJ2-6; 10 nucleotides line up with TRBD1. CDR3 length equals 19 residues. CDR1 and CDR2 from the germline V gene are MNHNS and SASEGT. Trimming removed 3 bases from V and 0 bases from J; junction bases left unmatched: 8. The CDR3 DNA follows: TGTGCCAGCAGTGACCCAGGGACAGGGGACCTCTCTGGGGCCAACGTCCTGACTTTC. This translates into CASSDPGTGDLSGANVLTF.

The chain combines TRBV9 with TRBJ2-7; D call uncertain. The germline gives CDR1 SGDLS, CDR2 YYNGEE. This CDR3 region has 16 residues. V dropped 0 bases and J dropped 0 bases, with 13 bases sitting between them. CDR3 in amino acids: CASSVGIGASSYEQYF. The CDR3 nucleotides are TGTGCCAGCAGCGTAGGTATCGGCGCAAGCTCCTACGAGCAGTACTTC.

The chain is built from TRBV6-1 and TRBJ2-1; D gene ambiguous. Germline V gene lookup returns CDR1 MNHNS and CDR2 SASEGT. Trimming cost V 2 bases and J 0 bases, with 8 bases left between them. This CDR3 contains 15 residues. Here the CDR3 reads CASSEWASSYNEQFF. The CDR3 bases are TGTGCCAGCAGTGAATGGGCGAGCTCCTACAATGAGCAGTTCTTC.

For the CDR3, the DNA is TGTGCCAGCAGCCACGAAAGTCGGTACGAGCAGTACTTC. Its protein is CASSHESRYEQYF. The J gene is TRBJ2-7, the V gene TRBV13, with D uncertain. This CDR3 is 13 amino acids long. V lost 5 bases and J 4 bases, leaving 12 bases between the germline ends. Looked up from germline, CDR1 is PRHDT and CDR2 is FYEKMQ (reference sequence).

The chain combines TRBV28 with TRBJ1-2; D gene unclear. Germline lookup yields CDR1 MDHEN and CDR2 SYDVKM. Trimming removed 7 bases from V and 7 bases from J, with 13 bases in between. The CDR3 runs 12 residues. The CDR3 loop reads CASIVGDGGYTF. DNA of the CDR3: TGTGCCAGCATAGTTGGGGATGGTGGCTACACCTTC.

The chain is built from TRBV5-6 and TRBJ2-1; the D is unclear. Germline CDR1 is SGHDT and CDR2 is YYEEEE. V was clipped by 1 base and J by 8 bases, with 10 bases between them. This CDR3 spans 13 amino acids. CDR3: CASSLLLTHEQFF. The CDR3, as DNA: TGTGCCAGCAGCTTGTTACTTACACATGAGCAGTTCTTC.

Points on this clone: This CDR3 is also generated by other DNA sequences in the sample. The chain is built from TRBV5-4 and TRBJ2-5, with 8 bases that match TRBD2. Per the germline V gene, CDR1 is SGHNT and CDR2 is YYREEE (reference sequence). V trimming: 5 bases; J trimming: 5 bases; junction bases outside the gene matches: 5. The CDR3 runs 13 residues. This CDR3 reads CASSLGGAETQYF. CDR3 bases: TGTGCCAGCAGTCTCGGGGGGGCTGAGACCCAGTACTTC.

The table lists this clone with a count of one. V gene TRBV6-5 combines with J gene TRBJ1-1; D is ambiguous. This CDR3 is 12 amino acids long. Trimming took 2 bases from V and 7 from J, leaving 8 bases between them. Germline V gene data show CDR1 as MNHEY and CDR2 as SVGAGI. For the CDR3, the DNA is TGTGCCAGCAGTTACCCAGTACATGAAGCTTTCTTT. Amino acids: CASSYPVHEAFF.

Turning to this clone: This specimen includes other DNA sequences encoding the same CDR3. CDR3 residues: CASSVPDSTDTQYF. DNA of the CDR3: TGTGCCAGCAGCGTACCGGACAGCACAGATACGCAGTATTTT. J is TRBJ2-3 and V is TRBV9; D remains unclear. This CDR3 spans 14 amino acids. V lost 1 base and J lost 0, with 6 bases in between. The germline gives CDR1 SGDLS, CDR2 YYNGEE.

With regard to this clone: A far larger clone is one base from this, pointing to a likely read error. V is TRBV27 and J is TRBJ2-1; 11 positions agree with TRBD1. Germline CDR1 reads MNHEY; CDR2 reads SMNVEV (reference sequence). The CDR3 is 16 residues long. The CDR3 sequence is CASSLLGTGGMNGQFF. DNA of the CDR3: TGTGCCAGCAGTTTATTGGGGACAGGGGGGATGAATGGGCAGTTCTTC.

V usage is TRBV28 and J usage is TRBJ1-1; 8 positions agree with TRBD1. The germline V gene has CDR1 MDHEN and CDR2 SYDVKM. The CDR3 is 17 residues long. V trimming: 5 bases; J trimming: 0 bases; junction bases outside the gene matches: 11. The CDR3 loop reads CASSSSRTGSMNTEAFF. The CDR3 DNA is TGTGCCAGCAGTAGCTCGCGGACAGGGTCCATGAACACTGAAGCTTTCTTT.

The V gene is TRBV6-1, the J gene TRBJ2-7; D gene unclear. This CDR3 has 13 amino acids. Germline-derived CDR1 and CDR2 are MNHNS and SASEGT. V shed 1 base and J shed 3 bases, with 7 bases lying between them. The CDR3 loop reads CASSEGWSYEQYF. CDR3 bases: TGTGCCAGCAGTGAAGGTTGGAGCTACGAGCAGTACTTC.

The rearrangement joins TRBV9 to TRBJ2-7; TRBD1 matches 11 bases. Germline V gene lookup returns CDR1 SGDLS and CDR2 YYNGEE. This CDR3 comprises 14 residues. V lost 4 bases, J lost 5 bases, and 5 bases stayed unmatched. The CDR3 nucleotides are TGTGCCAGCAGCCCGGACAGGGGGCGCGACGAGCAGTACTTC. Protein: CASSPDRGRDEQYF.

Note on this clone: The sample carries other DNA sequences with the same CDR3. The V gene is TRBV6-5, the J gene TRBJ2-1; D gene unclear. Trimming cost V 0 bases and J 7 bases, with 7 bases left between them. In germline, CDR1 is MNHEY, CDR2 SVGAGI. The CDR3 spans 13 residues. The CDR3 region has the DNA TGTGCCAGCAGTTACTCGGCAGGTAATGAGCAGTTCTTC. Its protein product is CASSYSAGNEQFF.